This TCR beta chain was sequenced during a study of cytomegalovirus exposure and HLA in healthy donors. Broader study findings: A few V segments could not be told apart, such as TRBV6-2 and TRBV6-3, and were left out. About 90% or about 30% of the time was how often most TCR beta V segments were productive, according to an earlier analysis.

J lost 1 base, V lost 4 bases, and 4 bases had no gene match. Germline V gene sequence: CDR1 SNHLY, CDR2 FYNNEI. The CDR3 consists of 14 residues. The PCR used 60 Vbeta and 13 Jbeta primers. The protocol was immunoSEQ multiplex PCR, while the TCRdb copy is restricted to in-frame clones and leaves out a portion. The table lists more than 100,000 clones, about three fifths of them singletons. To note about this clone: The antigen remains undetermined.

The receptor comes from a man aged 35 to 55 in good health and CMV-seropositive. V usage is TRBV2 and J usage is TRBJ2-7, with 7 positions matching TRBD1. Sequencing was carried out using PBMCs. For the CDR3, the DNA is TGTGCCAGCAGTGTGACGGGACAGTCCTACGAGCAGTACTTC. This encodes CASSVTGQSYEQYF.